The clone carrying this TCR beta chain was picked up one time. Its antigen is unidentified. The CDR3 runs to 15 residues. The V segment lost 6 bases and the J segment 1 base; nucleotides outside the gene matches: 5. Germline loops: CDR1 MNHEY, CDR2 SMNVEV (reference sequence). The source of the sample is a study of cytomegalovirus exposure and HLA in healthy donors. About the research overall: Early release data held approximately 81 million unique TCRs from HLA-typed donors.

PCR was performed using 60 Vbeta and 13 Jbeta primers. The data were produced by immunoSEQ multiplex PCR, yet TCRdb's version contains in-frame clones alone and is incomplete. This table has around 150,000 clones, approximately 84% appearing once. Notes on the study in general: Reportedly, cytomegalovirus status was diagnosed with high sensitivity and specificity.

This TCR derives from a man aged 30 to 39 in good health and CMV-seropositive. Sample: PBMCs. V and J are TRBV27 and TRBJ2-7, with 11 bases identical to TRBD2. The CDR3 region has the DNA TGTGCCAGCAGAACACTAGCGGGGGCTTCCTACGAGCAGTACTTC. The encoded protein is CASRTLAGASYEQYF.